The rows below give T cell receptor beta chains drawn from one sample of a study of blood T cells in healthy people across ages. TCRdb recomputed calls from the 5' RACE reads with MiXCR, one row per CDR3 protein. The sample yields fewer than 1,200,000 distinct CDR3 sequences, under 30% seen once. The data were also submitted as part of a second study, on T cells of mothers and their children.

Sequencing was performed on blood. All receptors come from a girl aged 2 to 10 in good health. Each CDR3 is given with its conserved first and last residue. A D gene is named only where the DNA matches it firmly. The size entry is marked missing in some rows and otherwise reads once, few, many or a size class.

d_call | j_call | clone_size | v_call | cdr3_aa | cdr3_nt
. | TRBJ2-3 | . | TRBV7-9 | CASSPVGGDTQYF | TGTGCCAGCAGTCCCGTCGGAGGGGATACGCAGTATTTT
. | TRBJ2-5 | few | TRBV6-5 | CASSYLDRRETQYF | TGTGCCAGCAGTTACTTGGACAGAAGAGAGACCCAGTACTTC
. | TRBJ1-2 | . | TRBV7-9 | CASSVGSGYTF | TGTGCCAGCAGCGTCGGGAGTGGCTACACCTTC
. | TRBJ2-7 | . | TRBV10-3 | CAISESAQGVYEQYF | TGTGCCATCAGTGAGTCGGCCCAGGGTGTCTACGAGCAGTACTTC
. | TRBJ2-7 | few | TRBV4-2 | CASSSPGSSCEQYF | TGTGCCAGCAGCTCGCCCGGGTCCTCCTGCGAGCAGTACTTC
. | TRBJ2-1 | few | TRBV29-1 | CSGKRGDEQFF | TGCAGCGGCAAAAGAGGCGATGAGCAGTTCTTC
. | TRBJ1-5 | few | TRBV4-1 | CASSHPDRLDQPQHF | TGCGCCAGCAGCCACCCTGACAGGCTAGATCAGCCCCAGCATTTT
TRBD1 | TRBJ1-1 | . | TRBV20-1 | CSARAGQGRTPAEAFF | TGCAGTGCTAGAGCGGGACAGGGAAGGACCCCCGCTGAAGCTTTCTTT
TRBD2 | TRBJ2-1 | . | TRBV4-3 | CASALRGGVDEQFF | TGCGCCAGCGCCCTTCGCGGGGGGGTCGATGAGCAGTTCTTC
. | TRBJ2-5 | few | TRBV3-1 | CASSQASGQETQYF | TGTGCCAGCAGCCAAGCTAGTGGACAAGAGACCCAGTACTTC
. | TRBJ2-5 | . | TRBV4-1 | CASSQGETSDGTQYF | TGCGCCAGCAGCCAAGGGGAAACATCAGACGGGACCCAGTACTTC
. | TRBJ2-7 | few | TRBV7-8 | CASADNSYEQYF | TGTGCCAGCGCGGACAATTCCTACGAGCAGTACTTC
. | TRBJ1-2 | few | TRBV20-1 | CSAPGGEYYGYTF | TGCAGTGCTCCGGGTGGGGAGTACTATGGCTACACCTTC